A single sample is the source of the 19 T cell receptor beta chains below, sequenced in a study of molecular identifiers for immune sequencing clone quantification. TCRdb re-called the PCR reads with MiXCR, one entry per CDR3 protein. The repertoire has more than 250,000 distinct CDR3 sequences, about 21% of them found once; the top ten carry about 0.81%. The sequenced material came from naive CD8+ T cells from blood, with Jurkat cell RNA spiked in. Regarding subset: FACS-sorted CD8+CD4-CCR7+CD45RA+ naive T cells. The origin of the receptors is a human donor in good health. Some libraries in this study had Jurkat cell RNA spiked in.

The CDR3 DNA is TGTGCCAGCAGCTCCATAGCGGCATACTACAATGAGCAGTTCTTC. Amino acid sequence: CASSSIAAYYNEQFF. J is TRBJ2-1 and V is TRBV7-9; a weak D match, TRBD2 (6 bases). Germline V lookup: CDR1 SEHNR, CDR2 FQNEAQ (reference sequence). CDR3 size: 15 residues. With 4 bases removed from V and 3 bases from J, the gap between germline ends came to 13 bases.

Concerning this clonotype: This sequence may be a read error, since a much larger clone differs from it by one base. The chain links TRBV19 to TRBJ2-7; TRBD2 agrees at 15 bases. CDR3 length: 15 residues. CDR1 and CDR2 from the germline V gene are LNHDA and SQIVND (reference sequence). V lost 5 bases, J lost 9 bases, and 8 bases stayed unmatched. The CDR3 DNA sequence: TGTGCCAGTAGTCCCGGACTAGCGGGAGGGGACGGGCAGTACTTC. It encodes CASSPGLAGGDGQYF.

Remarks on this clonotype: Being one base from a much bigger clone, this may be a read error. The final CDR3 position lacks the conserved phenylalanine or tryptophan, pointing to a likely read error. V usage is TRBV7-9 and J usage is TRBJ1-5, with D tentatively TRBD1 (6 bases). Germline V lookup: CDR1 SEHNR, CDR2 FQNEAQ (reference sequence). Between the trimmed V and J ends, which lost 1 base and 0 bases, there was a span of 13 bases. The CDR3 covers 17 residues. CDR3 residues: CASSLGSTGYSNQPQHS. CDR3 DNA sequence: TGTGCCAGCAGCTTAGGAAGCACAGGGTATAGCAATCAGCCCCAGCATTCT.

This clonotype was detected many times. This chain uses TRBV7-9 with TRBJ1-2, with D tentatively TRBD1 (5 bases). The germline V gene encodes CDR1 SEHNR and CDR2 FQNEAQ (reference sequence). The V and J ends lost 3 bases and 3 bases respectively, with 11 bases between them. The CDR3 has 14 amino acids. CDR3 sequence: CASSLPGSDYGYTF. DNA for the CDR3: TGTGCCAGCAGCTTGCCAGGGTCTGACTATGGCTACACCTTC.

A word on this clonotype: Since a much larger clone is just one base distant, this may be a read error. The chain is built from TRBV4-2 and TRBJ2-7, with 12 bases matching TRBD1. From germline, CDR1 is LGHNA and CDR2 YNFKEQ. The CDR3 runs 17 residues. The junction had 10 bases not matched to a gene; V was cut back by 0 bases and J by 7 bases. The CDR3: CASSQDRLGQGAGEQYF. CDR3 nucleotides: TGTGCCAGCAGCCAAGATCGACTGGGACAGGGGGCTGGGGAGCAGTACTTC.

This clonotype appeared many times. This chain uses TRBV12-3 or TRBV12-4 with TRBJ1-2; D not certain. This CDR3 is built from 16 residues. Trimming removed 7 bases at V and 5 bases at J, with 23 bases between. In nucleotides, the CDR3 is TGTGCCAGCACCGTCGGGAGTCCGTTAGGCGAGTATGGCTACACCTTC. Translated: CASTVGSPLGEYGYTF.

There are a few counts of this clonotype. The CDR3 DNA is TGTGCCAGCACCGGGGCGGGAGGGCCTTATAATGAGCAGTTCTTC. As protein: CASTGAGGPYNEQFF. J is TRBJ2-1 and V is TRBV6-5; 9 positions match TRBD2. The V gene end was trimmed by 7 bases and the J gene end by 7 bases; junction bases not matched to a gene: 11. This CDR3 is 15 amino acids long. Germline V gene data show CDR1 as MNHEY and CDR2 as SVGAGI.

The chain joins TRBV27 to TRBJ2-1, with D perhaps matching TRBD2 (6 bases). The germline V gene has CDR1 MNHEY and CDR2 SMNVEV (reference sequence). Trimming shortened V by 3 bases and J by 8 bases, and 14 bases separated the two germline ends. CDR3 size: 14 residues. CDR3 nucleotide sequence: TGTGCCAGCAGTTTTGGTCTAGCGCCCGATGAGCAGTTCTTC. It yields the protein CASSFGLAPDEQFF.

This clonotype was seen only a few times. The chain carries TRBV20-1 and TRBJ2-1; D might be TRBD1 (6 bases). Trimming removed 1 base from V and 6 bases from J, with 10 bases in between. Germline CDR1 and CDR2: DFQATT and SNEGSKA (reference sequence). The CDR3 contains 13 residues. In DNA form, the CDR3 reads TGCAGTGCTAGAGTATTAGGGGGCAATGAGCAGTTCTTC. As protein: CSARVLGGNEQFF.

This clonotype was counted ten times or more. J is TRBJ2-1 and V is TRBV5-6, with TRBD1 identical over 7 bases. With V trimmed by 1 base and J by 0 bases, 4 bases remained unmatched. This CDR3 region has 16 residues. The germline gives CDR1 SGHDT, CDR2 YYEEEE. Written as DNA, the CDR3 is TGTGCCAGCAGCTTGACAGGGGACCCCTCCTACAATGAGCAGTTCTTC. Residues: CASSLTGDPSYNEQFF.

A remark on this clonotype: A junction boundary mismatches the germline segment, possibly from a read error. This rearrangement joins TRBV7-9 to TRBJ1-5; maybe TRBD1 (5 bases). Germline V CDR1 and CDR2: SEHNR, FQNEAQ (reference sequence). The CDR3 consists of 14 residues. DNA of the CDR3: TGTGCCAGCAGCCCGGGACGGCTTAATCGGCCCCAGCATTTT. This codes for CASSPGRLNRPQHF.

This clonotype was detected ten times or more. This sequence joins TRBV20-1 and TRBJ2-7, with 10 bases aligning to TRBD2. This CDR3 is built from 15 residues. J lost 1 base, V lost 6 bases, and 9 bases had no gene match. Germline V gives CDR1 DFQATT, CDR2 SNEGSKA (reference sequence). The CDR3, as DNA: TGCAGTGCGTCGGCCGGGACTAGCGCATCCTACGAGCAGTACTTC. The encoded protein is CSASAGTSASYEQYF.

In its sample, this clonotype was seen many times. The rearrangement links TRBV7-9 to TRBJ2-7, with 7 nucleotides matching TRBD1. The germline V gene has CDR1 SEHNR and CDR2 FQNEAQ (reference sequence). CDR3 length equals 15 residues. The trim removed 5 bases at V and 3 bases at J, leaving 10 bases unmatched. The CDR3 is CASSPGGTGNYEQYF. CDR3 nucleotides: TGTGCCAGCAGCCCAGGGGGTACGGGTAACTACGAGCAGTACTTC.

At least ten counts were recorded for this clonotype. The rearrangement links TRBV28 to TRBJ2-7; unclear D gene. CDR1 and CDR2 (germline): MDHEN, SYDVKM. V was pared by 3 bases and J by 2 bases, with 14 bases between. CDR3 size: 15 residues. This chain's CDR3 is CASSFGPLLTYEQYF. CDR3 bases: TGTGCCAGCAGTTTCGGGCCTTTGCTAACCTACGAGCAGTACTTC.

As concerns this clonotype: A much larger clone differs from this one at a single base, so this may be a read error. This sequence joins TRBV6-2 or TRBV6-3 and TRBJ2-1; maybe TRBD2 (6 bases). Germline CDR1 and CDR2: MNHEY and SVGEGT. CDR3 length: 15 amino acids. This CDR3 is CASSITRGPYNERFF. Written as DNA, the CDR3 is TGTGCCAGCAGCATTACGCGGGGACCCTACAATGAGCGGTTCTTC.

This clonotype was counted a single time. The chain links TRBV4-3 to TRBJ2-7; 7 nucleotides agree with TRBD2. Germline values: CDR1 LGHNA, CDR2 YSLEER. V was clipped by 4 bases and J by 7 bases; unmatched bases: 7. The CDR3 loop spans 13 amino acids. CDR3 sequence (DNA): TGCGCCAGCAGCCCTTACGGGGGGAAGGAGCAGTACTTC. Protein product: CASSPYGGKEQYF.

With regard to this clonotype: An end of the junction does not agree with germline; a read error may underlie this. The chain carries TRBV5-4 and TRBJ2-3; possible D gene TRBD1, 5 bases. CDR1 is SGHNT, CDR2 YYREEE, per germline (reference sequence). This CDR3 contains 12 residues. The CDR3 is CASSFGTGTQYF. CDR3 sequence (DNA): TGTGCCAGCAGCTTCGGCACAGGTACGCAGTATTTT.

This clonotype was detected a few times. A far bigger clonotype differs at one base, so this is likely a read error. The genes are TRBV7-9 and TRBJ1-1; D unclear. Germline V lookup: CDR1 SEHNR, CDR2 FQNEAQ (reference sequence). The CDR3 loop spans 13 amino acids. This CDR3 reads CASSLAGNTVAFF. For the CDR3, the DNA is TGTGCCAGCAGCTTAGCCGGAAACACTGTAGCTTTCTTT.

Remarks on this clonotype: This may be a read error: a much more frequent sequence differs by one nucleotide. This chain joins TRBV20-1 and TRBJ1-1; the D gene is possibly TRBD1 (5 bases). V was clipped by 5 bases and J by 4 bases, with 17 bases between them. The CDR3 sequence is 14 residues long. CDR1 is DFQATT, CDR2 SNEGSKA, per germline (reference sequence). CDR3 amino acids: CSAALLWGSTEAFF. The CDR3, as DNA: TGCAGTGCTGCCTTACTTTGGGGGAGCACTGAAGCTTTCTTT.